These 19 T cell receptor beta chains share one sample of origin, sequenced in a study of cytomegalovirus exposure and HLA in healthy donors. PCR used 60 Vbeta primers and 13 Jbeta primers. This table comes from immunoSEQ multiplex PCR, and its TCRdb copy is limited to in-frame clones, with some not included. The sample includes fewer than 200,000 clones, approximately 86% of them seen just once. Sequenced material: PBMCs. The receptors shown here come from a male donor in good health and CMV-seronegative.

CDR3 residues: CASSSGQNLNYGYTF. In nucleotides, the CDR3 is TGCGCCAGCAGCTCCGGACAGAACCTTAACTATGGCTACACCTTC. J is TRBJ1-2 and V is TRBV5-1, with a tentative D call TRBD1 (6 bases). V was cut by 3 bases and J by 1 base, with 13 bases left in between. This CDR3 is built from 15 residues. CDR1 SGHRS and CDR2 YFSETQ come from the germline V gene. Combining the CDR3 with reference TRBV5-1 and TRBJ1-2 gives the whole variable domain KAGVTQTPRYLIKTRGQQVTLSCSPISGHRSVSWYQQTPGQGLQFLFEYFSETQRNKGNFPGRFSGRQFSNSRSEMNVSTLELGDSALYLCASSSGQNLNYGYTFGSGTRLTVV.

This chain joins TRBV5-1 and TRBJ1-1; no clear D gene. Germline values: CDR1 SGHRS, CDR2 YFSETQ. This CDR3 comprises 15 residues. Between the trimmed V and J ends, which lost 3 bases and 4 bases, there was a span of 16 bases. CDR3 coding DNA: TGCGCCAGCAGCTCCCATTTTGGGCGGGGCACTGAAGCTTTCTTT. This sequence encodes CASSSHFGRGTEAFF.

The chain combines TRBV12-5 with TRBJ2-7, with D maybe TRBD2 (6 bases). The ends were cut back, 3 bases at V and 3 bases at J, with 9 bases in the middle. Germline CDR1 and CDR2: LGHNT and FRNRAP. CDR3 length: 13 residues. The CDR3 region is CASGLGTGYEQYF. The CDR3 DNA reads TGTGCTAGTGGTTTAGGGACTGGCTACGAGCAGTACTTC.

J is TRBJ2-2 and V is TRBV5-1, with 8 positions matching TRBD1. Unmatched junction bases numbered 6, after V lost 4 bases and J lost 7 bases. Germline V CDR1 and CDR2: SGHRS, YFSETQ. The CDR3 contains 14 residues. The CDR3 DNA reads as TGCGCCAGCAGCACGGACAGGGAAGGCGGGGAGCTGTTTTTT. This sequence encodes CASSTDREGGELFF.

V and J are TRBV6-5 and TRBJ1-4; 7 bases line up with TRBD1. V was pared by 5 bases and J by 1 base, with 4 bases of the junction left unmatched. The CDR3 runs to 15 residues. Per germline, CDR1 MNHEY and CDR2 SVGAGI. The CDR3 bases are TGTGCCAGCAGTAGCGACAGGGTAACTAATGAAAAACTGTTTTTT. It is translated as CASSSDRVTNEKLFF.

This sequence joins TRBV5-4 and TRBJ2-7; D not resolved. The CDR3 spans 15 residues. The ends were cut back, 2 bases at V and 0 bases at J, with 12 bases in the middle. Germline CDR1 SGHNT, CDR2 YYREEE (reference sequence). Here the CDR3 DNA reads TGTGCCAGCAGCTTAAATGGTCTGAGCTCCTACGAGCAGTACTTC. It yields the protein CASSLNGLSSYEQYF.

The rearrangement links TRBV6-6 to TRBJ1-5; D is unclear. CDR1 is MNHNY, CDR2 SVGAGI, per germline (reference sequence). Between the trimmed V and J ends, which lost 6 bases and 6 bases, there was a span of 15 bases. This CDR3 comprises 14 residues. The CDR3 reads CASRTGGVGQPQHF. The CDR3, as DNA: TGTGCCAGCAGGACTGGTGGTGTAGGTCAGCCCCAGCATTTT.

V gene TRBV19 combines with J gene TRBJ2-7; D gene uncertain. The length of the CDR3 is 11 residues. Per the germline V gene, CDR1 is LNHDA and CDR2 is SQIVND (reference sequence). V was cut by 4 bases and J by 4 bases, with 5 bases left in between. The CDR3 DNA reads TGTGCCAGTAGTAACGGTTACGAGCAGTACTTC. Its protein product is CASSNGYEQYF.

This clone came up a few times. In DNA form, the CDR3 reads TGTGCCAGCAGCTTGGGGACAAGAAACACTGAAGCTTTCTTT. Protein product: CASSLGTRNTEAFF. The chain has TRBV11-2 and TRBJ1-1, with D possibly matching TRBD1 (6 bases). Trimming took off 3 bases at V and 2 bases at J, with 10 bases between the two ends. Germline lookup yields CDR1 SGHAT and CDR2 FQNNGV. The CDR3 spans 14 residues.

The chain carries TRBV19 and TRBJ2-2; 8 nucleotides align to TRBD1. V was clipped by 9 bases and J by 8 bases; unmatched bases: 8. The V gene's germline CDR1 is LNHDA and CDR2 SQIVND (reference sequence). This CDR3 region has 13 residues. CDR3 region: CASRTGRSGELFF. The CDR3 DNA sequence: TGTGCCAGCCGGACAGGGCGGTCTGGGGAGCTGTTTTTT.

V usage is TRBV5-1 and J usage is TRBJ1-1; D is unresolved. The germline V gene has CDR1 SGHRS and CDR2 YFSETQ. V lost 4 bases and J lost 10, with 17 bases in between. The CDR3 is 13 residues long. This chain's CDR3 is CASSPGGEAIAFF. The CDR3 DNA reads as TGCGCCAGCAGCCCCGGCGGGGAGGCCATAGCTTTCTTT.

This clone was counted only a few times. V is TRBV4-1 and J is TRBJ1-1, with a tentative D call TRBD1 (5 bases). The CDR3 extends over 21 amino acids. Germline lookup yields CDR1 MGHRA and CDR2 YSYEKL. V lost 2 bases and J 0 bases, leaving 28 bases between the germline ends. The CDR3 DNA follows: TGCGCCAGCAGCCAATGGTGGGCAGGGTGGCTCTCCGGTGCTATGAACACTGAAGCTTTCTTT. Encoded protein: CASSQWWAGWLSGAMNTEAFF.

This rearrangement joins TRBV10-3 to TRBJ2-7; 8 nucleotides line up with TRBD1. Germline values: CDR1 ENHRY, CDR2 SYGVKD. V dropped 6 bases and J dropped 2; count of bases not matched to a gene: 3. The CDR3 is made up of 13 amino acids. The CDR3 region is CAISQQGAYEQYF. The CDR3 DNA reads TGTGCCATCAGCCAACAGGGGGCCTACGAGCAGTACTTC.

To note about this clone: A junction end diverges from the germline sequence, so it may reflect a read error. The rearrangement links TRBV7-9 to TRBJ1-1; 7 bases map to TRBD1. The CDR3 sequence is 15 residues long. Germline V CDR1 and CDR2: SEHNR, FQNEAQ (reference sequence). The CDR3 is CSSSLGGSRNTEAFF. CDR3 bases: TGTTCCAGCAGCTTAGGGGGCAGCCGGAACACTGAAGCTTTCTTT. The entire variable domain, with the rest obtained from reference TRBV7-9 and TRBJ1-1, is as follows: DTGVSQNPRHKITKRGQNVTFRCDPISEHNRLYWYRQTLGQGPEFLTYFQNEAQLEKSRLLSDRFSAERPKGSFSTLEIQRTEQGDSAMYLCSSSLGGSRNTEAFFGQGTRLTVV.

The chain combines TRBV7-8 with TRBJ2-7; no clear D. V dropped 1 base and J dropped 2 bases, with 9 bases sitting between them. The CDR3 loop spans 14 amino acids. Germline V gives CDR1 SGHVS, CDR2 FQNEAQ. The CDR3 region is CASSLVQNAYEQYF. CDR3 bases: TGTGCCAGCAGCTTAGTTCAGAATGCCTACGAGCAGTACTTC.

This chain connects TRBV7-2 to TRBJ2-5; 10 bases match TRBD2. V trimming: 4 bases; J trimming: 6 bases; junction bases outside the gene matches: 11. The CDR3 runs to 16 residues. Germline loops: CDR1 SGHTA, CDR2 FQGNSA. Here the CDR3 DNA reads TGTGCCAGCAGCTCAGAAAGGGGTAGCGGGAGGCAGACCCAGTACTTC. Residues: CASSSERGSGRQTQYF.

The chain couples TRBV2 to TRBJ2-7, with 7 bases fitting TRBD1. The V and J ends lost 6 bases and 3 bases, in that order; junction bases with no gene match: 11. In germline, CDR1 is SNHLY, CDR2 FYNNEI. CDR3 size: 15 residues. The CDR3 DNA reads as TGTGCCAGCAGGGCTGGACGGGACAGCCACTACGAGCAGTACTTC. It encodes CASRAGRDSHYEQYF.

The chain links TRBV2 to TRBJ1-4; TRBD1 might be the D (5 bases). Germline V gives CDR1 SNHLY, CDR2 FYNNEI. V was cut by 8 bases and J by 10 bases, with 17 bases left in between. The CDR3 is 13 residues long. The CDR3 here is CASLAPPGGKLFF. CDR3 coding DNA: TGTGCCAGCCTGGCCCCCCCGGGGGGAAAACTGTTTTTT.

The chain couples TRBV6-5 to TRBJ2-7, with 11 bases matching TRBD2. The J segment lost 1 base and the V segment lost 2 bases, leaving 4 bases of the junction unmatched. The CDR3 sequence is 16 residues long. Germline values: CDR1 MNHEY, CDR2 SVGAGI. CDR3 loop: CASSYLGLAESYEQYF. In nucleotides, the CDR3 is TGTGCCAGCAGTTACCTGGGACTAGCGGAATCCTACGAGCAGTACTTC.